Included here is one T cell receptor beta chain sequence, with context. PCR was performed using 60 Vbeta and 13 Jbeta primers. Original processing notes: A follow-up analysis tallied tens of millions of unique TCR beta chains, roughly 11 million shared. Repertoires were generated with immunoSEQ multiplex PCR, while TCRdb's copy carries only in-frame clones and drops some. Clone size and the V and J calls come from that table; the DNA yielded D and trimming. This table has 95,000 to 150,000 clones, roughly 63% appearing once. This entry belongs to a study of cytomegalovirus exposure and HLA in healthy donors. Study summary: An earlier analysis found some 100 million unique TCR beta sequences from about 190 million T cells.

The sequencing input was PBMCs. This TCR was recovered from a man aged 35-49 years in good health and CMV-seropositive.

In DNA, the CDR3 is TGTGCCAGCAGCGTAGGATCGGAAAACATTCAGTACTTC. Its protein is CASSVGSENIQYF. V usage is TRBV9 and J usage is TRBJ2-4; D remains ambiguous. This CDR3 is built from 13 residues. Germline CDR1 is SGDLS and CDR2 is YYNGEE. V was cut by 0 bases and J by 5 bases, with 6 bases left in between. Full variable domain (rest looked up from reference TRBV9 and TRBJ2-4): DSGVTQTPKHLITATGQRVTLRCSPRSGDLSVYWYQQSLDQGLQFLIQYYNGEERAKGNILERFSAQQFPDLHSELNLSSLELGDSALYFCASSVGSENIQYFGAGTRLSVL.